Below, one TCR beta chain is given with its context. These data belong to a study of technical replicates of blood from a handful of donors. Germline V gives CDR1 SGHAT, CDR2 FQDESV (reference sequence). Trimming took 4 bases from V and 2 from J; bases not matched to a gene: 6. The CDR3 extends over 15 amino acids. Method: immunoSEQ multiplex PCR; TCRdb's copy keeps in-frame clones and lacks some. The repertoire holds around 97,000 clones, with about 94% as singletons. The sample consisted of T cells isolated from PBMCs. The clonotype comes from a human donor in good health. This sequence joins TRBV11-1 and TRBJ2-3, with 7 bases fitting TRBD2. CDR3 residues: CASSWGGGNTDTQYF. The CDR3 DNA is TGTGCCAGCAGCTGGGGGGGAGGTAACACAGATACGCAGTATTTT.